The text below deals with one T cell receptor (beta chain). Its antigen is unknown. This sample was included in a study of long-term antiretroviral therapy in people with HIV. Study results and caveats: On ART adherence, viral resistance or therapy changes, no data were available. With ART, diversity went up but was still lower than in transplant donor controls.

Germline assignment: CDR1 SGHVS and CDR2 FQNEAQ. Trimming removed 5 bases from V and 0 bases from J, with 19 bases in between. CDR3 length: 17 residues. They ran version v3.0 of the immunoSEQ assay at survey level. Data came from immunoSEQ multiplex PCR; TCRdb stores just in-frame clones and leaves some out. The table records about 20,000 clones, about four fifths of them present only once. The clonotype comes from a man aged 40-50 years with HIV. V usage is TRBV7-8 and J usage is TRBJ1-2; D possibly corresponds to TRBD1 (5 bases). The sequencing used unsorted PBMCs, collected 2.3 to 2.5 years after starting antiretroviral therapy. The CDR3 DNA is TGTGCCAGCAGCCCCGGGACTCTGCCAAATGCTAACTATGGCTACACCTTC. Translating gives CASSPGTLPNANYGYTF.